These T cell receptor beta chains were read from a single sample in a study of shared clonotypes between healthy human individuals. The method was immunoSEQ multiplex PCR; TCRdb's version includes in-frame clones alone and lacks a portion of them. The repertoire holds 980,000 or so clones, with more than 75% as singletons. The sequenced sample was memory CD4+ T cells sorted from blood. These receptors all stem from a man younger than 30 in good health. Both conserved end residues are part of each CDR3. D genes are given only for firm matches. A clone size is listed for some rows: how often the clone was seen (once, few, many), or a class if it is expanded.

J: TRBJ2-7; size: many; V: TRBV5-1; D: NA; DNA: TGCGCCAGCAGCTTGGATGGAGACATCTCCTACGAGCAGTACTTC; CDR3: CASSLDGDISYEQYF
J: TRBJ1-6; size: few; V: TRBV7-2; D: NA; DNA: TGTGCCAGCAGCTTAGGGGGAGACGGTAATTCACCCCTCCACTTT; CDR3: CASSLGGDGNSPLHF
J: TRBJ2-1; size: NA; V: TRBV12-5; D: TRBD2; DNA: TGTGCTAGTGCCTTGGGGGGGTGGGAGCAGTTCTTC; CDR3: CASALGGWEQFF
J: TRBJ1-5; size: NA; V: TRBV21-1; D: NA; DNA: TGTGCCAGAATAAAACAGCCCCAGCATTTT; CDR3: CARIKQPQHF
J: TRBJ1-2; size: NA; V: TRBV6-1; D: NA; DNA: TGTGCCAGCTCGACGAGAGGGGGGAGGGGCTACACCTTC; CDR3: CASSTRGGRGYTF
J: TRBJ2-7; size: NA; V: TRBV5-1; D: NA; DNA: TGCGCCAGCAGCGAAATAGGGAACTCCTACGAGCAGTACTTC; CDR3: CASSEIGNSYEQYF
J: TRBJ1-2; size: few; V: TRBV20-1; D: NA; DNA: TGCAGTGCTAGCCCCAGGGTCGACTACACCTTC; CDR3: CSASPRVDYTF
J: TRBJ1-1; size: NA; V: TRBV28; D: NA; DNA: TGTGCCAGCAGTTTACTCGGGGCAGGGAACACTGAAGCTTTCTTT; CDR3: CASSLLGAGNTEAFF
J: TRBJ1-6; size: NA; V: TRBV2; D: NA; DNA: TGTGCCAGCAGCCCCCGGGACGGTAATTCACCCCTCCACTTT; CDR3: CASSPRDGNSPLHF
J: TRBJ2-1; size: NA; V: TRBV29-1; D: TRBD2; DNA: TGCAGCGTTGAATTTTGGGGGACTAGCGGCCCTGAGTCCTACAATGAGCAGTTCTTC; CDR3: CSVEFWGTSGPESYNEQFF
J: TRBJ1-1; size: NA; V: TRBV19; D: NA; DNA: TGTGCCAGTAGCAAAACAGGCAACACTGAAGCTTTCTTT; CDR3: CASSKTGNTEAFF
J: TRBJ2-7; size: NA; V: TRBV5-1; D: TRBD2; DNA: TGCGCCAGCAGCCCGGTGGTGTTCCTGGGACTAGCGGAACTCGGCTACGAGCAGTACTTC; CDR3: CASSPVVFLGLAELGYEQYF
J: TRBJ1-6; size: NA; V: TRBV14; D: TRBD1; DNA: TGTGCCAGCAGCCATCGACAGGGGGTTAGGAATTCACCCCTCCACTTT; CDR3: CASSHRQGVRNSPLHF
J: TRBJ1-2; size: few; V: TRBV19; D: TRBD1; DNA: TGTGCCAGTTACCCGGGACAGGCTCTCTATGGCTACACCTTC; CDR3: CASYPGQALYGYTF
J: TRBJ1-2; size: NA; V: TRBV28; D: NA; DNA: TGTGCCAGCAGTTTGCTGGGGGCCTATGGCTACACCTTC; CDR3: CASSLLGAYGYTF
J: TRBJ1-1; size: NA; V: TRBV30; D: NA; DNA: TGTGCCTGGAGTGTAGGGTTTGATGGGGGGTCGACTGAAGCTTTCTTT; CDR3: CAWSVGFDGGSTEAFF
J: TRBJ2-2; size: NA; V: TRBV28; D: NA; DNA: TGTGCCAGCATTGGGCTCCCCACCGGGGAGCTGTTTTTT; CDR3: CASIGLPTGELFF
J: TRBJ1-1; size: NA; V: TRBV5-6; D: NA; DNA: TGTGCCAGCAGCTCTCAGATTCCCCCACCAAAGGCTTTCTTT; CDR3: CASSSQIPPPKAFF
J: TRBJ2-2; size: NA; V: TRBV28; D: NA; DNA: TGTGCCAGCACGGGCAACGGCGGGGAGCTGTTTTTT; CDR3: CASTGNGGELFF
J: TRBJ2-1; size: NA; V: TRBV14; D: NA; DNA: TGTGCCAGCAGTCGAATGGGGTTGAGCTCCTACAATGAGCAGTTCTTC; CDR3: CASSRMGLSSYNEQFF
J: TRBJ1-5; size: once; V: TRBV7-2; D: NA; DNA: TGTGCCAGCAGCTTACGGCAGGGCAATCAGCCCCAGCATTTT; CDR3: CASSLRQGNQPQHF
J: TRBJ2-1; size: NA; V: TRBV7-2; D: NA; DNA: TGTGCCAGCAGCTTAAGCTGGCGGGGGCAACAGCTGGACAATGAGCAGTTCTTC; CDR3: CASSLSWRGQQLDNEQFF
J: TRBJ1-5; size: NA; V: TRBV28; D: NA; DNA: TGTGCCAGCAGCCGCCCCCTGGGGGGCAATCAGCCCCAGCATTTT; CDR3: CASSRPLGGNQPQHF
J: TRBJ2-7; size: NA; V: TRBV6-1; D: TRBD2; DNA: TGTGCCAGCAGTGAGGCCGCTAGCGGGAGGCTCGTCCCCTACGAGCAGTACTTC; CDR3: CASSEAASGRLVPYEQYF
J: TRBJ1-6; size: NA; V: TRBV5-1; D: NA; DNA: TGCGCCAGCAGCTTGGGGACAGAAAAGGATTCACCCCTCCACTTT; CDR3: CASSLGTEKDSPLHF
J: TRBJ2-3; size: NA; V: TRBV28; D: TRBD2; DNA: TGTGCCAGCGTTACTAGCGTGGGCACAGATACGCAGTATTTT; CDR3: CASVTSVGTDTQYF
J: TRBJ2-7; size: NA; V: TRBV10-3; D: NA; DNA: TGTGCCATCAGGGACAAGGAATTCTCCTACGAGCAGTACTTC; CDR3: CAIRDKEFSYEQYF
J: TRBJ2-7; size: NA; V: TRBV4-3; D: NA; DNA: TGCGCCAGCAGCCAAGAACCCAGGTCCTACGAGCAGTACTTC; CDR3: CASSQEPRSYEQYF
J: TRBJ2-2; size: NA; V: TRBV9; D: TRBD1; DNA: TGTGCCAGCAGCCCCCAAAGGACCGGGACAGGGTCTAGCGGGGAGCTGTTTTTT; CDR3: CASSPQRTGTGSSGELFF
J: TRBJ2-5; size: NA; V: TRBV5-1; D: NA; DNA: TGCGCCAGCAGCTACCTAGACAAGACCCAGTACTTC; CDR3: CASSYLDKTQYF
J: TRBJ1-1; size: once; V: TRBV9; D: TRBD1; DNA: TGTGCCAGCAGCGGCCGGGACAGGGAAGGGGCTTTCTTT; CDR3: CASSGRDREGAFF
J: TRBJ2-5; size: NA; V: TRBV25-1; D: NA; DNA: TGTGCCAGCAGTGAAGATTCCGGGTCGAAGACCCAGTACTTC; CDR3: CASSEDSGSKTQYF
J: TRBJ2-3; size: NA; V: TRBV19; D: NA; DNA: TGTGCCAGTAGTCTAAACAGGGTTGGAGATACGCAGTATTTT; CDR3: CASSLNRVGDTQYF
J: TRBJ1-6; size: NA; V: TRBV30; D: TRBD1; DNA: TGTGCCTGGAACAGGGGGTTCGATAATTCACCCCTCCACTTT; CDR3: CAWNRGFDNSPLHF
J: TRBJ2-2; size: NA; V: TRBV30; D: NA; DNA: TGTGCCTGGAGTGTATCTGTCGCGGCCGGGGAGCTGTTTTTT; CDR3: CAWSVSVAAGELFF
J: TRBJ1-3; size: NA; V: TRBV5-6; D: NA; DNA: TGTGCCAGCAGCTTGGTTGGCAGGGGATTTGCTGGAAACACCATATATTTT; CDR3: CASSLVGRGFAGNTIYF
J: TRBJ1-1; size: NA; V: TRBV5-1; D: NA; DNA: TGCGCCAGCAGCCGCGGGGGGGCCCCAATGGTTGAAGCTTTCTTT; CDR3: CASSRGGAPMVEAFF
J: TRBJ2-2; size: NA; V: TRBV5-1; D: NA; DNA: TGCGCCAGCAGCTTAAATACCGGGGAGCTGTTTTTT; CDR3: CASSLNTGELFF
J: TRBJ2-3; size: NA; V: TRBV13; D: TRBD1; DNA: TGTGCCAGCAGCTTCTGGACAGGGGGTTCCACAGATACGCAGTATTTT; CDR3: CASSFWTGGSTDTQYF
J: TRBJ1-2; size: once; V: TRBV7-2; D: NA; DNA: TGTGCCAGCAGCCCCGGCAGAGCGCCCTTGGGCTACACCTTC; CDR3: CASSPGRAPLGYTF
J: TRBJ2-3; size: NA; V: TRBV9; D: NA; DNA: TGTGCCAGCAGCGTAGGAGGCACAGATACGCAGTATTTT; CDR3: CASSVGGTDTQYF
J: TRBJ2-1; size: NA; V: TRBV10-2; D: TRBD1; DNA: TGCGCCAGCAGTCAACTAGGACAGGAGAAGCAGTTCTTC; CDR3: CASSQLGQEKQFF
J: TRBJ2-3; size: NA; V: TRBV15; D: NA; DNA: TGTGCCACCAGCGGGGCAGATACGCAGTATTTT; CDR3: CATSGADTQYF
J: TRBJ1-2; size: NA; V: TRBV30; D: NA; DNA: TGTGCCTGGAATTGGGCCACCAACTATGGCTACACCTTC; CDR3: CAWNWATNYGYTF
J: TRBJ2-7; size: many; V: TRBV7-2; D: TRBD2; DNA: TGTGCCAGCAGCTACCGACTAGCGGGAGTCCACGAGCAGTACTTC; CDR3: CASSYRLAGVHEQYF
J: TRBJ2-1; size: NA; V: TRBV5-4; D: NA; DNA: TGTGCCAGCAGCTTAGCGACGGCCTACAATGAGCAGTTCTTC; CDR3: CASSLATAYNEQFF
J: TRBJ2-1; size: NA; V: TRBV18; D: NA; DNA: TGTGCCAGCTCCCCATTTGGAGGCCCGGATGAGCAGTTCTTC; CDR3: CASSPFGGPDEQFF
J: TRBJ2-7; size: NA; V: TRBV6-5; D: NA; DNA: TGTGCCAGCAGCAACCGGGGGGCTGGCGAGCAGTACTTC; CDR3: CASSNRGAGEQYF
J: TRBJ1-4; size: NA; V: TRBV6-1; D: TRBD1; DNA: TGTGCCAGCAGTGAACGGGGGGAGGGGGCTAAAAAACTGTTTTTT; CDR3: CASSERGEGAKKLFF
J: TRBJ1-2; size: NA; V: TRBV30; D: NA; DNA: TGTGCCTGGGGGGTTGACAGGCAAAATTCGGGCTACACCTTC; CDR3: CAWGVDRQNSGYTF
J: TRBJ2-7; size: NA; V: TRBV5-1; D: TRBD1; DNA: TGCGCCAGCAGCTCTCAGGGGGCCCACTACGAGCAGTACTTC; CDR3: CASSSQGAHYEQYF
J: TRBJ1-3; size: NA; V: TRBV4-1; D: TRBD1; DNA: TGCGCCAGCAGCCTCGTTGCCGGGACAGGGGGCACTGGAAACACCATATATTTT; CDR3: CASSLVAGTGGTGNTIYF
J: TRBJ1-2; size: NA; V: TRBV6-6; D: TRBD1; DNA: TGTGCCAGCAGTTCGGGGACAGGAGGCCCCTTGAACGGCTACACCTTC; CDR3: CASSSGTGGPLNGYTF
J: TRBJ2-3; size: NA; V: TRBV6-1; D: NA; DNA: TGTGCCGGGCAATCAGGTTCTCTGGGCACAGATACGCAGTATTTT; CDR3: CAGQSGSLGTDTQYF
J: TRBJ2-7; size: NA; V: TRBV7-9; D: TRBD2; DNA: TGTGCCAGCAGCTCAAGACTAGCGGAAGCCTACGAGCAGTACTTC; CDR3: CASSSRLAEAYEQYF
J: TRBJ2-5; size: NA; V: TRBV9; D: TRBD2; DNA: TGTGCCAGCAGCCCTGCGGGAGGGGCAGGCGAGACCCAGTACTTC; CDR3: CASSPAGGAGETQYF